Below, 27 T cell receptor beta chains from the same sample are listed, as sequenced in a study of T cell responses to AZD1222 COVID-19 vaccine. Some clones are missing from TCRdb's copy, which holds only in-frame ones; the method was immunoSEQ multiplex PCR. The table includes roughly 150,000 clones, 94% detected once. The specimen was peripheral blood, collected 28 days after the second AZD1222 dose. The receptor set was obtained from an adult who received the AZD1222 COVID-19 vaccine.

The chain has TRBV5-1 and TRBJ2-3, with D perhaps TRBD2 (5 bases). Germline lookup yields CDR1 SGHRS and CDR2 YFSETQ. V dropped 0 bases and J dropped 2 bases, with 13 bases sitting between them. This CDR3 comprises 16 residues. CDR3 bases: TGCGCCAGCAGCTTGGCCGGCGGGCTACCCACAGATACGCAGTATTTT. Translated: CASSLAGGLPTDTQYF.

The chain recombines TRBV27 with TRBJ1-5, with a weak D call TRBD1 (6 bases). The CDR3 is made up of 16 amino acids. Germline V gene lookup returns CDR1 MNHEY and CDR2 SMNVEV (reference sequence). V shed 4 bases and J shed 0 bases, with 13 bases lying between them. CDR3 residues: CASSSVWTDSNQPQHF. CDR3 DNA: TGTGCCAGCAGTTCAGTATGGACAGATAGCAATCAGCCCCAGCATTTT.

The chain couples TRBV4-1 to TRBJ2-1, with D unresolved. This CDR3 is built from 17 residues. Germline V lookup: CDR1 MGHRA, CDR2 YSYEKL. The germline V and J ends were trimmed by 2 bases and 0 bases, with 14 bases remaining between them. CDR3 in DNA: TGCGCCAGCAGCCAACGGTTTGCAGCGCCCTCCTACAATGAGCAGTTCTTC. Its protein is CASSQRFAAPSYNEQFF.

The chain is built from TRBV19 and TRBJ2-1; unclear D gene. The ends were cut back, 1 base at V and 4 bases at J, with 8 bases in the middle. The CDR3 loop spans 14 amino acids. CDR1 and CDR2 (germline): LNHDA, SQIVND (reference sequence). CDR3 sequence reads: CASSIGRAYNEQFF. CDR3 DNA: TGTGCCAGTAGTATAGGTAGGGCATACAATGAGCAGTTCTTC.

The chain couples TRBV4-1 to TRBJ2-3; the D is unclear. The CDR3 totals 18 residues. Trimming took off 0 bases at V and 2 bases at J, with 18 bases between the two ends. Germline values: CDR1 MGHRA, CDR2 YSYEKL. The DNA for the CDR3 is TGCGCCAGCAGCCAAGATCTTAGGACCCCGTTCTTCACAGATACGCAGTATTTT. Its translation: CASSQDLRTPFFTDTQYF.

J is TRBJ2-1 and V is TRBV5-4; TRBD1 or TRBD2 may be the D gene (5 bases each). Germline values: CDR1 SGHNT, CDR2 YYREEE (reference sequence). Trimming stripped 0 bases from V and 3 bases from J, with 13 bases between. The CDR3 is made up of 16 amino acids. Written as DNA, the CDR3 is TGTGCCAGCAGCTTGGACGGGGCCCCCTTCTACAATGAGCAGTTCTTC. Translated: CASSLDGAPFYNEQFF.

J is TRBJ2-7 and V is TRBV11-2; D is undetermined. In germline, CDR1 is SGHAT, CDR2 FQNNGV. This CDR3 region has 15 residues. V was shortened by 4 bases and J by 1 base, with 14 bases between the two germline ends. Here the CDR3 reads CASSSLLGTSYEQYF. The CDR3 region has the DNA TGTGCCAGCAGCTCCCTATTGGGAACTTCCTACGAGCAGTACTTC.

J is TRBJ2-1 and V is TRBV21-1; the table's TRBD2 call for D was not verified on the DNA. TRBV21-1 is a listed pseudogene. The CDR3 extends over 15 amino acids. CDR3 protein: CASSKVAASYNEQFF. The CDR3 region has the DNA TGTGCCAGCAGCAAAGTGGCGGCCTCCTACAATGAGCAGTTCTTC.

The V call is TRBV6-4, the J call TRBJ2-1, with TRBD1 as a possible D gene (6 bases). The germline CDR1 and CDR2 sequences are MRHNA and SNTAGT. Trimming took off 2 bases at V and 5 bases at J, with 7 bases between the two ends. The length of the CDR3 is 13 residues. CDR3 sequence (DNA): TGTGCCAGCAGTGACCGACAGGACAATGAGCAGTTCTTC. Residues: CASSDRQDNEQFF.

This clone showed up just once. The chain recombines TRBV5-5 with TRBJ2-5, with 8 positions matching TRBD1. The germline gives CDR1 SGHKS, CDR2 YYEKEE (reference sequence). The CDR3 loop spans 15 amino acids. V was pared by 7 bases and J by 5 bases, with 13 bases of the junction left unmatched. This CDR3 is CASRWTGSDWETQYF. The CDR3 DNA sequence: TGTGCCAGCCGCTGGACAGGGTCAGATTGGGAGACCCAGTACTTC.

The V call is TRBV5-1, the J call TRBJ2-1; tentatively, D is TRBD2 (6 bases). V lost 4 bases, J lost 5 bases, and 13 bases lay in between. There are 14 residues in the CDR3. Germline V gene data show CDR1 as SGHRS and CDR2 as YFSETQ. This CDR3 reads CASSRNPGDNEQFF. The DNA for the CDR3 is TGCGCCAGCAGCCGTAACCCGGGGGACAATGAGCAGTTCTTC.

The V and J genes are TRBV19 and TRBJ1-1; 8 positions agree with TRBD1. This CDR3 has 15 residues. In germline, CDR1 is LNHDA, CDR2 SQIVND (reference sequence). V gave up 5 bases and J gave up 1 base; unmatched junction bases: 6. CDR3 residues: CASSFSGTGNTEAFF. CDR3 nucleotides: TGTGCCAGTAGTTTCTCCGGGACAGGGAACACTGAAGCTTTCTTT. Using reference TRBV19 and TRBJ1-1 for the parts outside the CDR3, the full variable domain is DGGITQSPKYLFRKEGQNVTLSCEQNLNHDAMYWYRQDPGQGLRLIYYSQIVNDFQKGDIAEGYSVSREKKESFPLTVTSAQKNPTAFYLCASSFSGTGNTEAFFGQGTRLTVV.

The chain is built from TRBV5-4 and TRBJ2-1; 9 bases are a match to TRBD2. The CDR3 runs 15 residues. Trimming at V came to 0 bases and at J to 9 bases, leaving 7 bases not matched to a gene. Germline V gene data show CDR1 as SGHNT and CDR2 as YYREEE (reference sequence). The CDR3 here is CASSLDLAGEGEQFF. The DNA of the CDR3 is TGTGCCAGCAGCTTGGATTTAGCGGGAGAGGGTGAGCAGTTCTTC.

This clone was recorded once. The chain links TRBV6-5 to TRBJ2-7; D gene uncertain. Germline CDR1 MNHEY, CDR2 SVGAGI. The CDR3 loop spans 14 amino acids. Deletions cut 2 bases from V and 0 bases from J, with 8 bases between. The CDR3 region is CASSYHESSYEQYF. The DNA of the CDR3 is TGTGCCAGCAGTTACCACGAGAGCTCCTACGAGCAGTACTTC.

This chain connects TRBV6-5 to TRBJ1-2; tentatively, D is TRBD1 (5 bases). The CDR3 covers 14 residues. Germline V gene lookup returns CDR1 MNHEY and CDR2 SVGAGI. V was cut by 2 bases and J by 2 bases, with 9 bases left in between. This CDR3 is CASSYKTENYGYTF. In DNA, the CDR3 is TGTGCCAGCAGTTACAAGACAGAGAACTATGGCTACACCTTC.

J is TRBJ2-7 and V is TRBV11-2; D unresolved. The CDR3 has 15 amino acids. Trimming cost V 0 bases and J 3 bases, with 12 bases left between them. CDR1 SGHAT and CDR2 FQNNGV come from the germline V gene. The CDR3 protein is CASSLDPRFSYEQYF. DNA of the CDR3: TGTGCCAGCAGCTTAGATCCTAGATTCAGCTACGAGCAGTACTTC.

This clone came up once. The chain recombines TRBV11-2 with TRBJ2-1; 9 nucleotides line up with TRBD1. The CDR3 totals 15 residues. Germline V gene lookup returns CDR1 SGHAT and CDR2 FQNNGV. V gave up 6 bases and J gave up 5 bases; unmatched junction bases: 8. The CDR3 DNA reads TGTGCCAGCAGGTTCGGGACAGGGCAGCACAATGAGCAGTTCTTC. This translates into CASRFGTGQHNEQFF.

The CDR3 reads CASSFGRGPISPTDTQYF. For the CDR3, the DNA is TGTGCCAGCAGTTTCGGCAGGGGGCCGATTAGCCCCACAGATACGCAGTATTTT. The J gene is TRBJ2-3, the V gene TRBV28; 8 bases are a match to TRBD1. J lost 2 bases, V lost 3 bases, and 13 bases had no gene match. Germline V CDR1 and CDR2: MDHEN, SYDVKM. The CDR3 consists of 18 residues.

This clone showed up just once. The chain links TRBV27 to TRBJ1-5; the D gene is possibly TRBD1 (6 bases). The germline V gene encodes CDR1 MNHEY and CDR2 SMNVEV (reference sequence). Trimming took off 2 bases at V and 0 bases at J, with 8 bases between the two ends. This CDR3 comprises 15 residues. The DNA of the CDR3 is TGTGCCAGCAGTTTACAGGGGACTAGCAATCAGCCCCAGCATTTT. It is translated as CASSLQGTSNQPQHF.

This chain uses TRBV6-2 or TRBV6-3 with TRBJ1-1; possible D gene TRBD1, 6 bases. The germline CDR1 and CDR2 sequences are MNHEY and SVGEGT. The CDR3 is made up of 18 amino acids. V was clipped by 0 bases and J by 0 bases, with 17 bases between them. The CDR3 region has the DNA TGTGCCAGCAGTTACTCGCTGGACCCGGGACACCTGAACACTGAAGCTTTCTTT. This sequence encodes CASSYSLDPGHLNTEAFF.

The chain links TRBV27 to TRBJ2-7; no clear D. Trimming cost V 0 bases and J 0 bases, with 6 bases left between them. The CDR3 runs 14 residues. Germline V gene data show CDR1 as MNHEY and CDR2 as SMNVEV (reference sequence). CDR3 in amino acids: CASSLSASSYEQYF. Written as DNA, the CDR3 is TGTGCCAGCAGTTTATCGGCCAGCTCCTACGAGCAGTACTTC.

V gene TRBV7-3 combines with J gene TRBJ2-1; D unresolved. The CDR3 contains 13 residues. Deletions cut 3 bases from V and 4 bases from J, with 7 bases between. Per the germline V gene, CDR1 is SGHTA and CDR2 is FQGTGA. Written as DNA, the CDR3 is TGTGCCAGCAGCTTCTCCGGGTACAATGAGCAGTTCTTC. Translation gives CASSFSGYNEQFF.

The V call is TRBV5-5, the J call TRBJ1-1; D remains ambiguous. Per germline, CDR1 SGHKS and CDR2 YYEKEE (reference sequence). V lost 4 bases and J lost 5, with 9 bases in between. The CDR3 has 12 residues. The CDR3 nucleotides are TGTGCCAGCAGCGCATACGAGACTGAAGCTTTCTTT. It translates to CASSAYETEAFF.

This clone was recorded only once. The chain couples TRBV4-3 to TRBJ1-4; TRBD1 might be the D (5 bases). The CDR3 has 13 residues. Germline CDR1 and CDR2: LGHNA and YSLEER. Trimming pared 1 base from V and 8 bases from J, leaving 8 bases between. The CDR3 loop reads CASSQGTPEKLFF. The DNA of the CDR3 is TGCGCCAGCAGCCAAGGGACACCGGAAAAACTGTTTTTT.

The rearrangement uses TRBV6-5 and TRBJ1-4, with 7 bases that match TRBD1. Germline values: CDR1 MNHEY, CDR2 SVGAGI. V dropped 7 bases and J dropped 12; count of bases not matched to a gene: 11. The CDR3 sequence is 13 residues long. The CDR3 loop reads CASKEQGTSELFF. The CDR3, as DNA: TGTGCCAGCAAAGAACAGGGGACAAGCGAACTGTTTTTT.

CDR3 nucleotide sequence: TGTGCCAGCAGCGTGCGCGGGGAGGCGGGAGGCTACACCTTC. Translated: CASSVRGEAGGYTF. The chain uses TRBV3-1 (or the pseudogene TRBV3-2) and TRBJ1-2, with D unclear. The CDR3 length is 14 residues. V lost 5 bases, J lost 8 bases, and 18 bases lay in between. Germline CDR1 and CDR2: LGHDT and YNNKEL (reference sequence).

The chain carries TRBV18 and TRBJ2-7, with 8 bases identical to TRBD1. The V segment lost 4 bases and the J segment 6 bases; nucleotides outside the gene matches: 14. Looked up from germline, CDR1 is KGHSH and CDR2 is LQKENI. The CDR3 is 16 residues long. The CDR3 coding sequence is TGTGCCAGCTCACTTACGCCGAGACAGGGGTTGGTCGAGCAGTACTTC. Translated: CASSLTPRQGLVEQYF.